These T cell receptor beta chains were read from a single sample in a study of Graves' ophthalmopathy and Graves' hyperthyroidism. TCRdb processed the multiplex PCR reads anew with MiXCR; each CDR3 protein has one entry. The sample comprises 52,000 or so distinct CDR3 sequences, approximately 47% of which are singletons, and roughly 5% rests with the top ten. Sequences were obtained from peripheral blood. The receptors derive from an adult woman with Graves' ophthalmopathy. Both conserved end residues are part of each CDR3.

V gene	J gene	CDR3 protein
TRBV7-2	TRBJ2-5	CAGSLVSGAQEAQYF
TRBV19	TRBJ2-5	CASRDRGETQYF
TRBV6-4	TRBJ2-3	CASSDRAGADTQYF
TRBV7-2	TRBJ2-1	CASSPVQVGNEQFF
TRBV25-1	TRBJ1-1	CASLATGNTEAFF
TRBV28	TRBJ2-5	CASRTTGVGETQYF
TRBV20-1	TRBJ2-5	CSARGLAGSETQYF
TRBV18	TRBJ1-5	CASSPTTGAPDQPQHF
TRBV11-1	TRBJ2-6	CASSLGTGGPGVNVLTF
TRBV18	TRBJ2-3	CASSPPPTSGTQYF
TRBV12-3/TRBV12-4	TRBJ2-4	CASSLGPSAKNIQYF
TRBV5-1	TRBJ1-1	CASSLSGRQHTEAFF
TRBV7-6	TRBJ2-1	CASSALGSYNEQFF
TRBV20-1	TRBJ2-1	CSARGLAGVSYNEQFF
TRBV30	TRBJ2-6	CAWSVRPSFSGANVLTF
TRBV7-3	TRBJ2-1	CASSRDYRSYNEQLF
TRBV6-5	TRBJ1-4	CASRRAGATNEKLFF
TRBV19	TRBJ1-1	CASSKYAMNTEAFF
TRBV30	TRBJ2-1	CAWSEISGSPNEQFF
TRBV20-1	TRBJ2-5	CSEQGIINETQYF
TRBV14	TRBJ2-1	CASSKGQGGDEQFF
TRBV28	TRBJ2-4	CASTLIRAQNIQYF
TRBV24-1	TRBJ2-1	CATSASTSGSTYNEQFF
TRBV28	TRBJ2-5	CASVSGGSSGIETQYF